The clone carrying this T cell receptor (beta chain) was observed many times. This sample is part of a study of neurological immune-mediated disorders. Time point here: longitudinal time-point 1 (baseline). Trimming removed 2 bases from V and 0 bases from J, with 7 bases in between. The CDR3 is made up of 14 amino acids. Germline V lookup: CDR1 MNHEY, CDR2 SMNVEV (reference sequence). Each CDR3 protein gets one entry after TCRdb re-called the 5' RACE reads with MiXCR. The sample carries 50,000 to 70,000 distinct CDR3 sequences, 9.5% to 12% recorded once. This clonotype originated in a male donor with HTLV-1-associated myelopathy (HAM/TSP). The chain links TRBV27 to TRBJ1-2; D is ambiguous. Sequenced material: PBMCs. The CDR3 DNA reads TGTGCCAGCAGTTTAGGTGCGGCTAACTATGGCTACACCTTC. It is translated as CASSLGAANYGYTF.